This record looks at one T cell receptor (beta chain) sequence and its context. The antigen remains undetermined. This entry is derived from a study of blood T cells in healthy people across ages. Across the study: Capturing about one barcoded beta molecule per two T cells was achieved by template switching. Study results and caveats: Long-lived donors had more naive CD4+ cells and higher diversity than aged donors.

V was clipped by 6 bases and J by 5 bases, with 13 bases between them. Germline V CDR1 and CDR2: SQVTM, ANQGSEA. This CDR3 comprises 12 residues. Sample-barcoded 5' priming and a J-beta primer mix drove a second PCR of about 6 to 11 cycles. Each cDNA was tagged by a template-switch adaptor containing 12 random nucleotides. TCRdb passed the 5' RACE reads through MiXCR, listing each CDR3 protein once. The sample consists of about 1.1 million distinct CDR3 sequences, more than 30% of them appearing once. With each sample, at least 5 micrograms of total RNA were extracted. The clonotype originates from a young man in good health. Material for sequencing was blood. The rearrangement uses TRBV29-1 and TRBJ1-1; D possibly corresponds to TRBD1 (5 bases). The DNA of the CDR3 is TGCAGCGTCGGGGGGGATTTGACTGAAGCTTTCTTT. This encodes CSVGGDLTEAFF.